A selection of T cell receptor beta chains follows, all from one sample in a study of Ad26.COV2.S vaccination and SARS-CoV-2 variants. Assay used: immunoSEQ multiplex PCR; TCRdb lists only in-frame clones, some missing. This sample carries about 680,000 clones, 89% of them seen once, and the ten largest clones take around 1.4%. Sample: peripheral blood, taken in a trial of Ad26.COV2.S vaccine versus placebo. The source of these receptors is a person aged 18-65 years who received the Ad26.COV2.S COVID-19 vaccine or a placebo. CDR3s include the opening cysteine and the closing phenylalanine or tryptophan. The D gene is left open where the match is weak. The size of a clone is reported for some rows only, either as once, few or many, or as a class for expanded clones.

j_gene | v_gene | abundance | d_gene | CDR3aa | CDR3nt
TRBJ1-1 | TRBV6-4 | . | . | CASSAQGGRFTEAFF | TGTGCCAGCAGTGCCCAGGGTGGTAGGTTCACTGAAGCTTTCTTT
TRBJ2-6 | TRBV2 | . | TRBD1 | CASSEGTGGGTGANVLTF | TGTGCCAGCAGTGAAGGCACAGGGGGAGGTACTGGGGCCAACGTCCTGACTTTC
TRBJ2-3 | TRBV5-4 | . | TRBD2 | CASSLVAGGPGADTQYF | TGTGCCAGCAGCTTAGTAGCGGGGGGGCCCGGCGCCGATACGCAGTATTTT
TRBJ2-7 | TRBV18 | . | . | CASSPNEGGAVYEQYF | TGTGCCAGCTCACCAAACGAGGGCGGAGCGGTCTACGAGCAGTACTTC
TRBJ2-3 | TRBV9 | . | TRBD1 | CASSDRGLTADTQYF | TGTGCCAGCAGCGACAGGGGGCTTACGGCAGATACGCAGTATTTT
TRBJ2-7 | TRBV13 | . | TRBD1 | CASSHQDRVKYF | TGTGCCAGCAGCCATCAGGACAGGGTAAAGTACTTC
TRBJ2-2 | TRBV19 | . | . | CASIGGRTGELFF | TGTGCCAGTATTGGGGGCAGAACCGGGGAGCTGTTTTTT
TRBJ2-2 | TRBV19 | . | . | CASAARNTGELFF | TGTGCCAGTGCAGCTCGAAACACCGGGGAGCTGTTTTTT
TRBJ2-7 | TRBV5-4 | . | . | CASSLVNGYEQYF | TGTGCCAGCAGCTTGGTTAACGGCTACGAGCAGTACTTC
TRBJ2-7 | TRBV5-4 | . | TRBD1 | CASSRDRGEQYF | TGTGCCAGCAGCCGGGACAGGGGCGAGCAGTACTTC
TRBJ2-5 | TRBV4-2 | . | . | CASSQGGGQETQYF | TGTGCCAGCAGCCAAGGGGGAGGCCAAGAGACCCAGTACTTC
TRBJ2-5 | TRBV6-5 | . | . | CASSYEARGGTQYF | TGTGCCAGCAGTTACGAAGCAAGGGGTGGGACCCAGTACTTC
TRBJ2-1 | TRBV12-3/TRBV12-4 | . | . | CASSLMTEQFF | TGTGCCAGCAGTTTAATGACTGAGCAGTTCTTC
TRBJ1-5 | TRBV30 | . | . | CAWEVAFGPQHF | TGTGCCTGGGAGGTTGCCTTTGGACCCCAGCATTTT
TRBJ1-4 | TRBV6-5 | . | TRBD1 | CASSRTRDSSEKLFF | TGTGCCAGCAGTCGAACCCGGGACAGTTCAGAAAAACTGTTTTTT
TRBJ1-2 | TRBV10-3 | . | TRBD1 | CAIRNGQEPAGYTF | TGTGCCATCAGGAATGGACAGGAACCAGCTGGCTACACCTTC
TRBJ1-2 | TRBV6-5 | . | . | CASTRDNRYGYTF | TGTGCCAGCACCAGGGACAACCGCTATGGCTACACCTTC
TRBJ2-7 | TRBV27 | . | . | CASRKWSGGVYEQYF | TGTGCCAGCAGGAAGTGGTCTGGGGGCGTCTACGAGCAGTACTTC
TRBJ2-7 | TRBV5-1 | . | TRBD1 | CASSSQLTGTVINEQYF | TGCGCCAGCAGCTCTCAACTCACCGGGACAGTGATCAACGAGCAGTACTTC
TRBJ2-7 | TRBV6-5 | . | TRBD2 | CASTLAGGEYEQYF | TGTGCCAGCACCCTAGCGGGAGGGGAATACGAGCAGTACTTC
TRBJ2-5 | TRBV4-3 | once | . | CASSQVEGETQYF | TGCGCCAGCAGCCAAGTTGAGGGGGAGACCCAGTACTTC
TRBJ2-2 | TRBV19 | . | . | CASSITGGYTGELFF | TGTGCCAGTAGTATAACCGGGGGCTACACCGGGGAGCTGTTTTTT
TRBJ2-7 | TRBV11-2 | few | TRBD1 | CASSLDRGPYEQYF | TGTGCCAGCAGCCTAGACAGGGGGCCCTACGAGCAGTACTTC
TRBJ2-5 | TRBV30 | . | . | CAWRGDLKLETQYF | TGTGCCTGGAGAGGAGACCTCAAGCTAGAGACCCAGTACTTC
TRBJ1-6 | TRBV5-6 | . | TRBD1 | CASSGTGNSYNSPLHF | TGTGCCAGCAGCGGGACAGGCAACTCCTATAATTCACCCCTCCACTTT
TRBJ2-3 | TRBV6-5 | . | . | CASSYIGGSTDTQYF | TGTGCCAGCAGTTACATCGGCGGAAGCACAGATACGCAGTATTTT
TRBJ2-7 | TRBV18 | . | . | CASSPAGVPTYEQYF | TGTGCCAGCTCACCGGCAGGGGTCCCAACCTACGAGCAGTACTTC
TRBJ1-1 | TRBV30 | . | . | CAWSRYTEAFF | TGTGCCTGGAGTCGATACACTGAAGCTTTCTTT
TRBJ2-7 | TRBV11-2 | . | . | CASSPTGHSSYEQYF | TGTGCCAGCAGCCCGACGGGACATTCTTCCTACGAGCAGTACTTC